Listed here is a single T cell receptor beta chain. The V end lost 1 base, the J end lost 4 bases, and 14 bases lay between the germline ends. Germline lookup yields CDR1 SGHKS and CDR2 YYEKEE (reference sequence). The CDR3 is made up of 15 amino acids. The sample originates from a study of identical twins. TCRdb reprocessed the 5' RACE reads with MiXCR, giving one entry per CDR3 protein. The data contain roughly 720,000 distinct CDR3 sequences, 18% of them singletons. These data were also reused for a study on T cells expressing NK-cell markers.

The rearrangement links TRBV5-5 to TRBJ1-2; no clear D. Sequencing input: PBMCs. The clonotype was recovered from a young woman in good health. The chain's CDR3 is CASSLIPRAGYGYTF. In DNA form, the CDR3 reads TGTGCCAGCAGCTTGATCCCCAGAGCGGGCTATGGCTACACCTTC.